One sample yielded the 11 T cell receptor beta chains listed below, sequenced in a study of shared clonotypes between healthy human individuals. The repertoire was sequenced with immunoSEQ multiplex PCR; TCRdb's copy has only in-frame clones and lacks some. This sample has almost 750,000 clones, with just under 75% found just once. Material: memory CD4+ T cells sorted from blood. As for subset: CD45RA-negative fraction. The source is a woman aged 25-40 years in good health.

This clone was detected only once. The CDR3 reads CASSTFTGVNQPQHF. CDR3 bases: TGTGCCAGCAGCACTTTCACGGGCGTCAATCAGCCCCAGCATTTT. V and J are TRBV21-1 and TRBJ1-5. TRBV21-1 constitutes a pseudogene. The CDR3 spans 15 residues.

This clone was picked up a small number of times. The V call is TRBV19, the J call TRBJ2-5, with no clear D. Looked up from germline, CDR1 is LNHDA and CDR2 is SQIVND (reference sequence). The ends were cut back, 10 bases at V and 2 bases at J, with 14 bases in the middle. This CDR3 has 13 residues. The CDR3 DNA reads TGTGCCACCCTCCCCAATGGGCAAGAGACCCAGTACTTC. Its translation is CATLPNGQETQYF.

This clone was seen more than once but under ten times. This sequence joins TRBV7-9 and TRBJ2-3; D tentatively fits TRBD1 or TRBD2 (5 bases each). CDR1 SEHNR and CDR2 FQNEAQ come from the germline V gene (reference sequence). This CDR3 region has 13 residues. V lost 5 bases and J 7 bases, leaving 13 bases between the germline ends. This chain's CDR3 is CASSPRDPNTQYF. CDR3 DNA sequence: TGTGCCAGCAGCCCCAGGGACCCTAATACGCAGTATTTT.

This clone was counted once. DNA for the CDR3: TGTGCCAGCAGCTCGCAGGGTTGGAATGAGCAGTTCTTC. As protein: CASSSQGWNEQFF. This sequence joins TRBV7-2 and TRBJ2-1; the D gene is possibly TRBD1 (5 bases). Germline V gene sequence: CDR1 SGHTA, CDR2 FQGNSA. Trimming removed 4 bases at V and 7 bases at J, with 11 bases between. The CDR3 contains 13 residues.

Here the CDR3 reads CASSEAGVGAYEQYF. DNA of the CDR3: TGTGCCAGCAGTGAAGCGGGAGTTGGGGCCTACGAGCAGTACTTC. The V gene is TRBV25-1, the J gene TRBJ2-7; 7 positions match TRBD2. The CDR3 has 15 residues. The germline V gene has CDR1 MGHDK and CDR2 SYGVNS. Trimming took 2 bases from V and 2 from J; bases not matched to a gene: 6.

CDR3 coding DNA: TGCGCCAGCAGCGTTCTGGGACAGGGGGCTGAAAAACTGTTTTTT. This encodes CASSVLGQGAEKLFF. The V gene is TRBV5-1, the J gene TRBJ1-4; 12 positions match TRBD1. There are 15 residues in the CDR3. Trimming at V came to 4 bases and at J to 7 bases, leaving 5 bases not matched to a gene. The germline V gene has CDR1 SGHRS and CDR2 YFSETQ.

This sequence joins TRBV27 and TRBJ2-3, with 13 bases matching TRBD2. With 6 bases clipped from V and 4 bases from J, the junction kept 4 bases outside the gene matches. The germline CDR1 and CDR2 sequences are MNHEY and SMNVEV (reference sequence). This CDR3 comprises 15 residues. The chain's CDR3 is CASSRGLAGADTQYF. The CDR3 DNA follows: TGTGCCAGCAGCCGAGGACTAGCGGGAGCAGATACGCAGTATTTT.

The chain recombines TRBV11-2 with TRBJ1-2, with a weak D call TRBD1 (5 bases). The CDR3 length is 14 residues. Germline CDR1 SGHAT, CDR2 FQNNGV. Trimming pared 8 bases from V and 4 bases from J, leaving 17 bases between. In nucleotides, the CDR3 is TGTGCCAGCGTGGGGGAGAGGGGAGGCTATGGCTACACCTTC. It yields the protein CASVGERGGYGYTF.

The genes are TRBV6-5 and TRBJ2-3, with D unresolved. Trimming took off 6 bases at V and 3 bases at J, with 13 bases between the two ends. Germline V gene data show CDR1 as MNHEY and CDR2 as SVGAGI. The CDR3 is made up of 14 amino acids. The CDR3 reads CASRRNIGTDTQYF. CDR3 sequence (DNA): TGTGCCAGCAGACGGAACATTGGGACAGATACGCAGTATTTT.

The V gene is TRBV4-1, the J gene TRBJ1-5, with 9 bases fitting TRBD1. The V and J ends lost 7 bases and 8 bases, in that order; junction bases with no gene match: 12. The CDR3 extends over 15 amino acids. Germline loops: CDR1 MGHRA, CDR2 YSYEKL. The CDR3 DNA follows: TGCGCCAGCAATAACGGACAGGGGCCTTCCGAGCCCCAGCATTTT. Protein product: CASNNGQGPSEPQHF.

V is TRBV27 and J is TRBJ1-6, with D possibly being TRBD1 (5 bases). The V and J ends lost 6 bases and 0 bases respectively, with 12 bases between them. Looked up from germline, CDR1 is MNHEY and CDR2 is SMNVEV (reference sequence). The CDR3 covers 16 residues. The chain's CDR3 is CASRSGTVSYNSPLHF. CDR3 DNA: TGTGCCAGCAGATCCGGGACGGTCTCCTATAATTCACCCCTCCACTTT.